This T cell receptor (delta chain) appears in the sequencing data of a study of DNA immune sequencing with unique molecular identifiers. Study background: Buffy-coat γδ T cells, enriched immunomagnetically, supplied the sequenced genomic DNA. Enriched γδ T-cell DNA input was around 97 ng; non-enriched PBMC DNA input was around 1 ug. γδ T cells were sorted from PBMC by fluorescence-activated cell sorting. Study-wide points: TRD diversity varied, with several healthy donors highly oligoclonal.

A remark on this clone: Its antigen is undetermined. This DNA translates differently at residue 9 from the TCRdb protein, which is that of a much larger clone; a read error is likely, and the protein shown is the DNA's own translation.

The germline gives CDR1 GEAIGNYY, CDR2 EKD. Germline trimming cut 5 bases from V and 4 bases from J; bases unmatched to any gene: 6. This CDR3 contains 15 residues. Primers for all 8 TRDV and 4 TRDJ genes amplified genomic DNA in 32-plex. A 12-nucleotide UMI was added during 2 to 4 barcoding PCR cycles before adapter PCR. TCRdb made new clone calls on the multiplex PCR reads using CATT. Of about 5,200 delta-chain clones listed, 11% are singletons. J is TRDJ1 and V is TRDV2; TRDD3 matches at 13 bases. The sequence came from a human donor in good health. The sample comprised gamma-delta T cells enriched from blood buffy coat, or unenriched PBMCs (not recorded which). CDR3 region: CACAQLGDTDDKLIF. The CDR3 DNA reads as TGTGCCTGTGCCCAACTGGGGGATACGGACGATAAACTCATCTTT.